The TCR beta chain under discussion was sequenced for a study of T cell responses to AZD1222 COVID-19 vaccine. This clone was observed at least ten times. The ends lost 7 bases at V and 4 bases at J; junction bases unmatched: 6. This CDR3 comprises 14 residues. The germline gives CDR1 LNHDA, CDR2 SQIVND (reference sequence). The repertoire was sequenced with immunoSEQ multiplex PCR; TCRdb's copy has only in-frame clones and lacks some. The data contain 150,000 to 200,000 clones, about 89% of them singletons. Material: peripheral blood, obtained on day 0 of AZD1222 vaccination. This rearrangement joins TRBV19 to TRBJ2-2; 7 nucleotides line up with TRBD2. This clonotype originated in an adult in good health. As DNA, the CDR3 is TGTGCCAGTACTGGACTAGAGGTCACCGGGGAGCTGTTTTTT. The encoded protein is CASTGLEVTGELFF. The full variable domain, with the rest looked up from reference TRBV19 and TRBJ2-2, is DGGITQSPKYLFRKEGQNVTLSCEQNLNHDAMYWYRQDPGQGLRLIYYSQIVNDFQKGDIAEGYSVSREKKESFPLTVTSAQKNPTAFYLCASTGLEVTGELFFGEGSRLTVL.